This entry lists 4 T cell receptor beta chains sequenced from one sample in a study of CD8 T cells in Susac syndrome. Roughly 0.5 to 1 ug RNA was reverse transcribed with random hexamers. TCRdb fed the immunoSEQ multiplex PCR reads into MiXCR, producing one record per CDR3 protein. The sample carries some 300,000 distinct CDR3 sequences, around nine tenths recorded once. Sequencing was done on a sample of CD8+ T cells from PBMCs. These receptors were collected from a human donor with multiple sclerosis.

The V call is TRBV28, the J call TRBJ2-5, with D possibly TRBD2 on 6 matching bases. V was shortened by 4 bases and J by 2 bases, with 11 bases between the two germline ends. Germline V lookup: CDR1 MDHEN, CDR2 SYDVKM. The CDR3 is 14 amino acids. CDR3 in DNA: TGTGCCAGCAGTTGGAGCGGGCCTCAAGAGACCCAGTACTTC. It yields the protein CASSWSGPQETQYF.

CDR3 sequence: CASSQSAPPTYEQYF. The CDR3 bases are TGCGCCAGCAGCCAAAGTGCCCCCCCAACCTACGAGCAGTACTTC. The chain uses TRBV4-3 and TRBJ2-7; D is unresolved. The CDR3 sequence is 15 residues long. Germline V gene lookup returns CDR1 LGHNA and CDR2 YSLEER. The V gene lost 2 bases and the J gene lost 2 bases, with 13 bases spanning the gap.

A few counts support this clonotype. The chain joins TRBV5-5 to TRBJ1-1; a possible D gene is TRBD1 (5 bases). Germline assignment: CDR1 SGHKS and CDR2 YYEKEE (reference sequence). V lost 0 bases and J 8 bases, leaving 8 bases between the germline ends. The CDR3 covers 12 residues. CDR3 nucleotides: TGTGCCAGCAGCTTGGGGGACGCCGAAGCTTTCTTT. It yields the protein CASSLGDAEAFF.

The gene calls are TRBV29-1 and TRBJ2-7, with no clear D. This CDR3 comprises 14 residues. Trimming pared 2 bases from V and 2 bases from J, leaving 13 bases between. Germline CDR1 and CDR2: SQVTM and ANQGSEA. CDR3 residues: CSVELPRGTYEQYF. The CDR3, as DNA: TGCAGCGTTGAATTGCCTAGAGGAACCTACGAGCAGTACTTC.